This is a list of T cell receptor beta chains from one sample in a study of technical replicates of blood from a handful of donors. TCRdb's table, derived via immunoSEQ multiplex PCR, lists solely in-frame clones and lacks some. The table includes over 50,000 clones, about 97% detected once. The source material was T cells isolated from PBMCs. These receptors were collected from a human donor in good health. The CDR3 runs from the conserved cysteine through the conserved F or W. The order of the fields is D gene, clone size, V gene, J gene, CDR3 protein, CDR3 DNA. D genes are given only for firm matches. Clone size, where shown, is once, few, many, or a class for clones that have expanded.

.	.	TRBV11-2	TRBJ1-1	CASSSRKGGAQHTEAFF	TGTGCCAGCAGCTCGAGGAAGGGAGGGGCCCAACACACTGAAGCTTTCTTT
.	.	TRBV6-5	TRBJ2-7	CASSYSSGTYEQYF	TGTGCCAGCAGTTATTCCTCGGGGACCTACGAGCAGTACTTC
TRBD1	.	TRBV25-1	TRBJ1-1	CASSELGTGEINTEAFF	TGTGCCAGCAGTGAATTAGGGACAGGGGAGATCAACACTGAAGCTTTCTTT
TRBD2	.	TRBV7-9	TRBJ2-3	CASSLVAGVDTQYF	TGTGCCAGCAGCTTAGTAGCGGGAGTTGATACGCAGTATTTT
TRBD2	.	TRBV5-4	TRBJ2-2	CASSPFAGGKVGELFF	TGTGCCAGCAGTCCCTTCGCGGGGGGTAAGGTCGGGGAGCTGTTTTTT
.	.	TRBV18	TRBJ2-2	CASSPGGQNTGELFF	TGTGCCAGCTCACCAGGGGGACAGAACACCGGGGAGCTGTTTTTT
TRBD2	few	TRBV5-1	TRBJ2-7	CASSFTRQRLAGPYEQYF	TGCGCCAGCAGCTTTACGAGACAGCGACTAGCGGGCCCCTACGAGCAGTACTTC
.	once	TRBV5-1	TRBJ2-2	CASSFEGVSGELFF	TGCGCCAGCAGCTTCGAAGGGGTTTCCGGGGAGCTGTTTTTT
TRBD1	.	TRBV11-2	TRBJ1-2	CASSPSTGPAGYTF	TGTGCCAGCAGCCCCTCGACAGGGCCGGCGGGCTACACCTTC
.	.	TRBV4-1	TRBJ2-7	CASSQDPGNYEQYF	TGCGCCAGCAGCCAAGATCCGGGGAACTACGAGCAGTACTTC
.	.	TRBV4-1	TRBJ2-7	CASSQGWDTVNYEQYF	TGCGCCAGCAGCCAAGGTTGGGACACTGTAAACTACGAGCAGTACTTC
.	.	TRBV20-1	TRBJ2-1	CSARRDNEQFF	TGCAGTGCTAGGCGGGACAATGAGCAGTTCTTC
TRBD2	.	TRBV9	TRBJ2-3	CASSPSGTSFADTQYF	TGTGCCAGCAGCCCCAGCGGGACTAGTTTCGCAGATACGCAGTATTTT
.	.	TRBV5-6	TRBJ2-6	CASSPQKDLRANVLTF	TGTGCCAGCAGTCCGCAAAAAGACTTACGGGCCAACGTCCTGACTTTC
TRBD1	.	TRBV5-4	TRBJ1-2	CASSGTGSYGYTF	TGTGCCAGCAGCGGGACAGGGTCCTATGGCTACACCTTC
.	.	TRBV29-1	TRBJ2-7	CSVGPRTVGYEQYF	TGCAGCGTTGGTCCGAGGACAGTCGGGTACGAGCAGTACTTC
TRBD1	.	TRBV11-2	TRBJ2-7	CASSLSQGAGYF	TGTGCCAGCAGCCTATCGCAGGGGGCTGGATACTTC
.	.	TRBV6-5	TRBJ2-1	CASSASHREQFF	TGTGCCAGCAGTGCATCCCACAGAGAGCAGTTCTTC
.	.	TRBV29-1	TRBJ2-4	CSVAGQSGRIKNIQYF	TGCAGCGTTGCCGGTCAGAGCGGGCGGATCAAAAACATTCAGTACTTC
.	.	TRBV12-5	TRBJ1-5	CASGLAILLQGGNQPQHF	TGTGCTAGTGGTTTGGCCATACTACTACAGGGAGGGAATCAGCCCCAGCATTTT
.	.	TRBV27	TRBJ1-6	CASSFRTSNSPLHF	TGTGCCAGCAGTTTTCGGACAAGTAATTCACCCCTCCACTTT
TRBD1	.	TRBV5-1	TRBJ2-1	CASSPGGEYNEQFF	TGCGCCAGCAGCCCAGGGGGCGAGTACAATGAGCAGTTCTTC
.	.	TRBV6-1	TRBJ1-2	CASSEVGTQTDGYTF	TGTGCCAGCAGTGAAGTCGGTACACAGACGGATGGCTACACCTTC
.	.	TRBV6-1	TRBJ1-5	CASSKDGNQPQHF	TGTGCCAGCAGTAAAGACGGTAATCAGCCCCAGCATTTT
.	.	TRBV5-1	TRBJ2-1	CASSSRPDSSNEQFF	TGCGCCAGCAGCTCCCGCCCGGACAGTTCCAATGAGCAGTTCTTC
.	.	TRBV2	TRBJ1-5	CASSERVGSYFDSNQPQHF	TGTGCCAGCAGTGAGAGGGTGGGTTCCTACTTCGATAGCAATCAGCCCCAGCATTTT
.	few	TRBV4-1	TRBJ1-5	CASSQDWGQGYQPQHF	TGCGCCAGCAGCCAAGATTGGGGGCAGGGCTATCAGCCCCAGCATTTT
.	.	TRBV5-5	TRBJ1-4	CASSPLPPTNEKLFF	TGTGCCAGCAGCCCTCTACCACCAACTAATGAAAAACTGTTTTTT
TRBD1	once	TRBV5-1	TRBJ2-1	CASSSEPGQGYNEQFF	TGCGCCAGCAGCTCAGAACCGGGACAGGGATACAATGAGCAGTTCTTC
.	.	TRBV4-1	TRBJ1-2	CASSQVESVHGYTF	TGCGCCAGCAGCCAAGTAGAATCGGTACATGGCTACACCTTC
TRBD1	.	TRBV2	TRBJ1-2	CASKTGQGAVYGYTF	TGTGCCAGCAAGACGGGACAGGGGGCCGTCTATGGCTACACCTTC
.	.	TRBV7-8	TRBJ1-1	CASSLGEFPTEAFF	TGTGCCAGCAGCTTAGGAGAATTTCCCACTGAAGCTTTCTTT
.	.	TRBV4-1	TRBJ2-1	CASSRTTTSRDNEQFF	TGCGCCAGCAGCCGGACTACGACTAGTCGAGACAATGAGCAGTTCTTC
TRBD1	.	TRBV30	TRBJ1-1	CAWIGGISTEAFF	TGTGCCTGGATAGGGGGCATTAGCACTGAAGCTTTCTTT